This TCR beta chain is drawn from a study of cytomegalovirus exposure and HLA in healthy donors. Study summary: Early released data had about 85 million unique TCRs, all coming from HLA-typed donors.

Study-wide results and caveats: In presence/absence analyses, roughly uniform sequencing depth across donors was assumed. Later analysis identified several of the most significant clusters that appeared linked to common viral pathogens.

There are 13 residues in the CDR3. Germline assignment: CDR1 SGHTS and CDR2 YDEGEE. Trimming stripped 2 bases from V and 4 bases from J, with 7 bases between. With 60 Vbeta and 13 Jbeta primers, the PCR was carried out. Assay used: immunoSEQ multiplex PCR; TCRdb lists only in-frame clones, some missing. The sample holds some 110,000 clones; roughly 70% are singletons and the top ten take around 1.5%. As for this clone: Its antigen is not known.

The V gene is TRBV5-8, the J gene TRBJ1-5; D might be TRBD1 (6 bases). The origin of this receptor is a woman between 18 and 29 years old in good health and CMV-seronegative. The sample comprised PBMCs. Written as DNA, the CDR3 is TGTGCCAGCAGCTTTGGACAGAATCAGCCCCAGCATTTT. It codes for CASSFGQNQPQHF.